This TCR beta chain was sequenced for a study of neurological immune-mediated disorders. Germline CDR1 reads KGHDR; CDR2 reads SFDVKD. The V segment lost 4 bases and the J segment 8 bases; nucleotides outside the gene matches: 7. CDR3 length: 14 residues. TCRdb re-derived calls from the 5' RACE reads in MiXCR, one entry per CDR3 protein. The table has 55,000 to 80,000 distinct CDR3 sequences, 4% to 6% seen once. This clonotype was observed many times. This TCR came from a woman between 50 and 59 years old with multiple sclerosis. What was sequenced was PBMCs. V usage is TRBV24-1 and J usage is TRBJ1-2, with 9 bases aligning to TRBD1. The CDR3 protein is CATSDPTGGGGYTF. The CDR3 coding sequence is TGTGCCACCAGTGACCCCACAGGGGGCGGCGGCTACACCTTC.